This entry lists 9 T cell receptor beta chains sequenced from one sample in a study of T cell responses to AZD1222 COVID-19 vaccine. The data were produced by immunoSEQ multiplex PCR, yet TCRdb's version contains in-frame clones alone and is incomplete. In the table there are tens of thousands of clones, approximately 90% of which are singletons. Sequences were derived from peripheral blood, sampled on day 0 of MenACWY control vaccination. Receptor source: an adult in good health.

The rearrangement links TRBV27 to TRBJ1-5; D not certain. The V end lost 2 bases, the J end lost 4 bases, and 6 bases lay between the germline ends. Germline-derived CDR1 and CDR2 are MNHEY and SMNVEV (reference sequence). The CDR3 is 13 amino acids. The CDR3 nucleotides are TGTGCCAGCAGTTTAGCCGAGAATCAGCCCCAGCATTTT. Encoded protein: CASSLAENQPQHF.

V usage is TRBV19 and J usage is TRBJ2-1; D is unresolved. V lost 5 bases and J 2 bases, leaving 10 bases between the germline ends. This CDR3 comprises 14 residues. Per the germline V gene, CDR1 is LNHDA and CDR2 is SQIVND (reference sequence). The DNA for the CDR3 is TGTGCCAGTAGTGCGGTTGGCACCTACAATGAGCAGTTCTTC. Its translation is CASSAVGTYNEQFF.

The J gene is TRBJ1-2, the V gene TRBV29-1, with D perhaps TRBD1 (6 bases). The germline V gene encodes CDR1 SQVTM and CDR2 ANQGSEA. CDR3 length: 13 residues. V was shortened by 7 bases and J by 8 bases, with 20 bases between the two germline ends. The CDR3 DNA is TGCAGCGCCGGCGGGGCAGGGGCAGACGGCTACACCTTC. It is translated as CSAGGAGADGYTF. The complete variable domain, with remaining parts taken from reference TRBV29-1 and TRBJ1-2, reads SAVISQKPSRDICQRGTSLTIQCQVDSQVTMMFWYRQQPGQSLTLIATANQGSEATYESGFVIDKFPISRPNLTFSTLTVSNMSPEDSSIYLCSAGGAGADGYTFGSGTRLTVV.

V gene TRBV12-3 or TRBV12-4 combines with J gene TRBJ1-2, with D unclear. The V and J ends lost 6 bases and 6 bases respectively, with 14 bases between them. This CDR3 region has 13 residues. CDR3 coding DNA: TGTGCCAGCAGCCCCGCCGCTACGCATGGCTACACCTTC. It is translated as CASSPAATHGYTF.

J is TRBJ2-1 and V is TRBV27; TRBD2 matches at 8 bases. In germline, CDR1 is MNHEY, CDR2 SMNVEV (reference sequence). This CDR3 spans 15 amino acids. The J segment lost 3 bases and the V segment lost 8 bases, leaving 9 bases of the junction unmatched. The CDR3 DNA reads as TGTGCCAGCCCAGGTGGCGGGAGGTACTACAATGAGCAGTTCTTC. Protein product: CASPGGGRYYNEQFF.

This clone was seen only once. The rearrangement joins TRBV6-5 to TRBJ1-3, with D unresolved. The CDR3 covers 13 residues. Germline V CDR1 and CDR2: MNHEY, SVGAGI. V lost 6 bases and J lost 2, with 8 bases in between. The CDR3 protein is CASSTVTGNTIYF. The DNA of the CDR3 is TGTGCCAGCAGCACAGTTACTGGAAACACCATATATTTT.

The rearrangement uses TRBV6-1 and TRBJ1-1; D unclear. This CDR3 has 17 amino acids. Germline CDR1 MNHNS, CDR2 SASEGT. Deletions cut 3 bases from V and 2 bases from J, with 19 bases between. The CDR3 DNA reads TGTGCCAGCAGTGACGAAGGAAATCCGTTTACCAACACTGAAGCTTTCTTT. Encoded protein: CASSDEGNPFTNTEAFF.

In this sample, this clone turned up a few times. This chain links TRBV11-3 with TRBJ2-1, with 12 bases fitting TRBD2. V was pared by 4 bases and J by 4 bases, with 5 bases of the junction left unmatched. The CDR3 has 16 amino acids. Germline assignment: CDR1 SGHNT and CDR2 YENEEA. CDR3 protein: CASSSRLAGEYNEQFF. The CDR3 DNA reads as TGTGCCAGCAGCTCAAGACTAGCGGGAGAATACAATGAGCAGTTCTTC.

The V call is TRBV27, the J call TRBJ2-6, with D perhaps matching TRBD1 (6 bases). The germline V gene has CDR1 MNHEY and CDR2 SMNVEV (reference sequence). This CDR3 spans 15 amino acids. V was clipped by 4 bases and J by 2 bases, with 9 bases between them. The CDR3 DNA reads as TGTGCCAGCAGTTCCGGACAGCCTGGGGCCAACGTCCTGACTTTC. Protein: CASSSGQPGANVLTF.